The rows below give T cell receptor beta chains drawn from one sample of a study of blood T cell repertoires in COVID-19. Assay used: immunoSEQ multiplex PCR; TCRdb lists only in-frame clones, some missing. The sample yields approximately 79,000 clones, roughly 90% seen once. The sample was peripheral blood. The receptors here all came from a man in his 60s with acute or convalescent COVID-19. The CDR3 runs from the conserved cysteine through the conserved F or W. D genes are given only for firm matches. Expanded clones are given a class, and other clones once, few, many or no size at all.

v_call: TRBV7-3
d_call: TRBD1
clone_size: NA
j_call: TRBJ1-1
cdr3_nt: TGTGCCAGCAGCCCCAGGGGGAGTGGCACTGAAGCTTTCTTT
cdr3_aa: CASSPRGSGTEAFF

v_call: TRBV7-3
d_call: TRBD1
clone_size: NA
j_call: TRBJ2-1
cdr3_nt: TGTGCCAGCAGCTCGACAGGGGAAGGCAATGAGCAGTTCTTC
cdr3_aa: CASSSTGEGNEQFF

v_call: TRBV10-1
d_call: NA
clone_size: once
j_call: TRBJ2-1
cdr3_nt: TGCGCCAGCAGCCCGGACATCCTCGGGGAGCAGTTCTTC
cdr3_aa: CASSPDILGEQFF

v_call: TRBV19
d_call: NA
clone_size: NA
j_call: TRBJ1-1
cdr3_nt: TGTGCCAGTAGTATAGACCCCACCCGGGGTGAAGCTTTCTTT
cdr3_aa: CASSIDPTRGEAFF

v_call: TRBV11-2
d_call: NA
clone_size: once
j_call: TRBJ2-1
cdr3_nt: TGTGCCAGCAGCTTAGACCCAGGGCCGGATGAGCAGTTCTTC
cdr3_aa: CASSLDPGPDEQFF

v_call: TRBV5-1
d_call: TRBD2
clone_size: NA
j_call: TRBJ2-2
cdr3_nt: TGCGCCAGCGCCCCCACGGTTTTAGCGGGAGGAGGCGGGGAGCTGTTTTTT
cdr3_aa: CASAPTVLAGGGGELFF

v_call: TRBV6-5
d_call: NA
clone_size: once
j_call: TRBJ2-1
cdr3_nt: TGTGCCAGCAGCCTGGGGTCCGGGACAATCAATGAGCAGTTCTTC
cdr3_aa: CASSLGSGTINEQFF

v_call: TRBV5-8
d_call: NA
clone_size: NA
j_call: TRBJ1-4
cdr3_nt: TGTGCCAGCAGCTTGGGACTGCCGAATGAAAAACTGTTTTTT
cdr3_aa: CASSLGLPNEKLFF

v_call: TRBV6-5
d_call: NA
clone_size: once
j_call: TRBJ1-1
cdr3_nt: TGTGCCAGCAGTTCCCCTCCCACTGAAGCTTTCTTT
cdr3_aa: CASSSPPTEAFF

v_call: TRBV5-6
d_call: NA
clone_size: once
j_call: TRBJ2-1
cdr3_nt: TGTGCCAGCAGCGCGGGGAAGCGGTACAATGAGCAGTTCTTC
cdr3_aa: CASSAGKRYNEQFF

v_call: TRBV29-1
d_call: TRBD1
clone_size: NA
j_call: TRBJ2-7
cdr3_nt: TGCAGCGTTTCGACAGGGGCCTACGAGCAGTACTTC
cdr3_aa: CSVSTGAYEQYF

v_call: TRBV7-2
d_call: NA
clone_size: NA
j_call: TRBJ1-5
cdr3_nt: TGTGCCAGCAGCTCGACAGTTTATAGCAATCAGCCCCAGCATTTT
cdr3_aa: CASSSTVYSNQPQHF

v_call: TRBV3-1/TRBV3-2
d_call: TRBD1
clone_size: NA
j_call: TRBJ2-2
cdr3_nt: TGTGCCAGCAGCCAAGCGGGGACAGGGGGCTATGACACCGGGGAGCTGTTTTTT
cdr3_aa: CASSQAGTGGYDTGELFF

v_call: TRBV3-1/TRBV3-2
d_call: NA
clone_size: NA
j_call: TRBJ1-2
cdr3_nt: TGTGCCAGCAGCCACTCCGTAGGGGGGGAGGATGGCTACACCTTC
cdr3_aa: CASSHSVGGEDGYTF

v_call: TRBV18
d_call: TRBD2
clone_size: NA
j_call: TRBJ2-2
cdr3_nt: TGTGCCAGCTCCCTTGGGACTAGCGGAACCGGGGAGCTGTTTTTT
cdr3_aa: CASSLGTSGTGELFF

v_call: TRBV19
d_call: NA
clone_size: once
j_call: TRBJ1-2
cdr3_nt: TGTGCCAGTAGTGTGGGGGGGCTTGACTATGGCTACACCTTC
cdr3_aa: CASSVGGLDYGYTF

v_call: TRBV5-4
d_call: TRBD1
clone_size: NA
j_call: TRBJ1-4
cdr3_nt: TGTGCCAGCAGCACAGGGGGTGGGGCTGAAGAAAAACTGTTTTTT
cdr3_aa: CASSTGGGAEEKLFF

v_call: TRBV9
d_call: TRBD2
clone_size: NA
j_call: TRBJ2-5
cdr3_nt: TGTGCCAGCAGCAGCCGTAAGGGACTAGTATCAGAGACCCAGTACTTC
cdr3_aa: CASSSRKGLVSETQYF

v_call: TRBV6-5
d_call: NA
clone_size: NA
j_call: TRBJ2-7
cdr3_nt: TGTGCCAGCAGTTACGGGCTTACCTACGAGCAGTACTTC
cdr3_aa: CASSYGLTYEQYF

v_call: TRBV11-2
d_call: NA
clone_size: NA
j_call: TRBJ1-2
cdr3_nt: TGTGCCAGCAGCTTAGATTTCCGCACAGGCTATGGCTACACCTTC
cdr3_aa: CASSLDFRTGYGYTF

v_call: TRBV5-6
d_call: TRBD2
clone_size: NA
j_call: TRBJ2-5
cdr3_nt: TGTGCCAGCAGCTTGTTTACTAGCGGCGAGACCCAGTACTTC
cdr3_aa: CASSLFTSGETQYF

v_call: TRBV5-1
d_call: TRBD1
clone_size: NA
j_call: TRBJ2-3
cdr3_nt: TGCGCCAGCAGCTTGCGACAGGGGGCTAGAGATACGCAGTATTTT
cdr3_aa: CASSLRQGARDTQYF

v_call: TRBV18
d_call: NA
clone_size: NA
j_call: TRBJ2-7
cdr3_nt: TGTGCCAGCTCACCGGAGACCTTCTACGAGCAGTACTTC
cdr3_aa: CASSPETFYEQYF

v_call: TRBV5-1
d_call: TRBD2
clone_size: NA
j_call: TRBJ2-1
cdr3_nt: TGCGCCAGCAGCGTCCGACTAGCGGGAGCATGGAATGAGCAGTTCTTC
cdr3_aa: CASSVRLAGAWNEQFF

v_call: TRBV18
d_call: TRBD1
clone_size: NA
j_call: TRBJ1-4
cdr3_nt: TGTGCCAGCTCTCGTACAGGGGGCAATGAAAAACTGTTTTTT
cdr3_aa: CASSRTGGNEKLFF

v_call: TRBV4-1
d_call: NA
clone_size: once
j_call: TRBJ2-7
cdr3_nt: TGCGCCAGCAGCCAAGCCAGGGTCCCCTACGAGCAGTACTTC
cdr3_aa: CASSQARVPYEQYF

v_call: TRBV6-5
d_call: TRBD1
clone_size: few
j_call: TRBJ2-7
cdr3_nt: TGTGCCAGCAGTTACTCGCCGGGACAGGCAACCTACGAGCAGTACTTC
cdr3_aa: CASSYSPGQATYEQYF

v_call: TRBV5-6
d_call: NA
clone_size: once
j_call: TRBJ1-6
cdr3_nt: TGTGCCAGCAGCTTGAAAAGGGGGACTTCACCCCTCCACTTT
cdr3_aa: CASSLKRGTSPLHF

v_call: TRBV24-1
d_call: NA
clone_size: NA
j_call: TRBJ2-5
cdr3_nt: TGTGCCACCAGTGTTTCGGGGGAGACCCAGTACTTC
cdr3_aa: CATSVSGETQYF

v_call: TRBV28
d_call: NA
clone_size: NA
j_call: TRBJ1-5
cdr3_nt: TGTGCCAGCAGTTCGACATCCCAGGGGCTCTTGGGTCAGCCCCAGCATTTT
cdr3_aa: CASSSTSQGLLGQPQHF

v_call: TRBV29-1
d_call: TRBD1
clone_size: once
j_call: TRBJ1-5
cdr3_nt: TGCAGCGTCCGGGACAGGAATCAGCCCCAGCATTTT
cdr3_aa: CSVRDRNQPQHF

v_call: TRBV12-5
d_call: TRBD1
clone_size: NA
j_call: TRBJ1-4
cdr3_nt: TGTGCTAGTGGTTACACAGGGGGCATAACTAATGAAAAACTGTTTTTT
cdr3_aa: CASGYTGGITNEKLFF